A selection of T cell receptor beta chains follows, all from one sample in a study of T-cell memory formation after mild COVID-19. Using its own MiXCR run on the 5' RACE reads, TCRdb lists one record per CDR3 protein. The repertoire holds 300,000 to 400,000 distinct CDR3 sequences, approximately 15% seen once, with 20% to 25% in the top ten. The sequenced sample consisted of PBMCs or a T cell subset sorted from them (not recorded which). These receptors all stem from a man aged 18 to 29 who had mild COVID-19 (a few samples of this study predate the infection). Cell type and time point are not known. Each CDR3 is given with its conserved first and last residue. A D gene is named only where the DNA matches it firmly. Where a row states a size, it is once, few, many or the class of an expanded clone; other rows omit it.

>TRBV20-1|TRBJ2-1|TRBD2|-
CSAISGGGPHNEQFF
TGCAGTGCGATTAGCGGGGGGGGGCCTCACAATGAGCAGTTCTTC
>TRBV10-2|TRBJ2-4|-|few
CASSDVTRENIQYF
TGCGCCAGCAGTGACGTGACAAGGGAAAACATTCAGTACTTC
>TRBV7-9|TRBJ1-2|-|few
CASSFTGGYTF
TGTGCCAGCAGCTTTACGGGGGGCTACACCTTC
>TRBV5-1|TRBJ2-3|-|many
CASSLLAPHTDTQYF
TGCGCCAGCAGCTTGCTAGCCCCCCACACAGATACGCAGTATTTT
>TRBV24-1|TRBJ1-5|-|-
CATSPTTSNQPQHF
TGTGCCACCAGCCCGACAACCAGCAATCAGCCCCAGCATTTT
>TRBV4-3|TRBJ2-7|-|few
CASSRAYGDQTTYEQYF
TGCGCCAGCAGCCGGGCGTATGGCGACCAAACGACCTACGAGCAGTACTTC
>TRBV12-3/TRBV12-4|TRBJ2-3|-|-
CASRLTDTQYF
TGTGCCAGCAGGCTCACAGATACGCAGTATTTT
>TRBV7-8|TRBJ1-1|TRBD1|few
CASSTTGGADTEAFF
TGTGCCAGCAGCACCACAGGGGGCGCGGACACTGAAGCTTTCTTT
>TRBV9|TRBJ2-1|TRBD2|-
CASSISGESYNEQFF
TGTGCCAGCAGCATTAGCGGGGAGTCCTACAATGAGCAGTTCTTC
>TRBV12-3/TRBV12-4|TRBJ1-1|-|-
CASSPDDHGAFF
TGTGCCAGCAGCCCCGATGACCACGGAGCTTTCTTT
>TRBV18|TRBJ1-1|TRBD1|many
CASSPTGETEAFF
TGTGCCAGCTCACCAACAGGGGAGACTGAAGCTTTCTTT
>TRBV12-3/TRBV12-4|TRBJ1-4|-|-
CASSLSFRVFEKLFF
TGTGCCAGCAGTTTAAGCTTCAGGGTTTTTGAAAAACTGTTTTTT
>TRBV7-9|TRBJ1-5|-|-
CASSLDGGFDQPQHF
TGTGCCAGCAGCTTAGATGGGGGGTTTGATCAGCCCCAGCATTTT
>TRBV7-9|TRBJ1-1|-|few
CASSSTAAFF
TGTGCCAGCAGTTCCACAGCGGCTTTCTTT
>TRBV5-1|TRBJ2-3|-|many
CASSSDSFPDTQYF
TGCGCCAGCAGCTCGGACAGTTTCCCAGATACGCAGTATTTT
>TRBV5-1|TRBJ1-3|-|few
CASSLAGSQYGNTIYF
TGCGCCAGCAGCTTGGCAGGCAGCCAGTACGGAAACACCATATATTTT
>TRBV7-9|TRBJ2-3|-|few
CASSHAKPDTQYF
TGTGCCAGCAGCCACGCGAAGCCAGATACGCAGTATTTT
>TRBV29-1|TRBJ2-7|TRBD2|few
CSVGGTNYEQYF
TGCAGCGTTGGGGGGACTAACTACGAGCAGTACTTC
>TRBV6-1|TRBJ2-2|-|-
CASSGDQRTELFF
TGTGCCAGCAGTGGCGATCAGAGGACGGAGCTGTTTTTT
>TRBV20-1|TRBJ2-3|TRBD2|-
CSAPLEAGGLRTDTQYF
TGCAGTGCCCCGCTGGAAGCGGGGGGGCTTCGGACAGATACGCAGTATTTT
>TRBV12-3/TRBV12-4|TRBJ2-7|-|few
CATGRDRSSYEQYF
TGTGCCACAGGGCGGGACCGAAGCTCCTACGAGCAGTACTTC
>TRBV6-5|TRBJ1-5|-|few
CASGTGWRQPQHF
TGTGCCAGCGGAACAGGGTGGCGTCAGCCCCAGCATTTT
>TRBV20-1|TRBJ2-1|TRBD2|once
CSAVAGGPGSSYNEQFF
TGCAGTGCTGTAGCGGGAGGACCGGGGAGCTCCTACAATGAGCAGTTCTTC
>TRBV7-9|TRBJ2-3|TRBD2|many
CASSLGLADFGTQYF
TGTGCCAGCAGCTTAGGACTAGCCGACTTCGGTACGCAGTATTTT
>TRBV7-2|TRBJ1-3|-|-
CASSAQATGNTIYF
TGTGCCAGCAGCGCCCAGGCTACTGGAAACACCATATATTTT
>TRBV4-2|TRBJ1-5|-|few
CASSGRGSNQPQHF
TGTGCCAGCAGCGGCAGAGGTAGCAATCAGCCCCAGCATTTT
>TRBV18|TRBJ2-7|TRBD1|few
CASSPRDRGTSYEQYF
TGTGCCAGCTCACCGAGGGACAGGGGCACAAGCTACGAGCAGTACTTC
>TRBV6-2/TRBV6-3|TRBJ2-3|-|-
CASSYPEGPAAITDTQYF
TGTGCCAGCAGTTACCCCGAGGGGCCAGCGGCGATCACAGATACGCAGTATTTT
>TRBV7-2|TRBJ1-2|-|few
CASSLMSGYTF
TGTGCCAGCAGCTTAATGTCTGGCTACACCTTC
>TRBV7-9|TRBJ2-5|TRBD1|many
CASSLLRDLGGETQYF
TGTGCCAGCAGCTTATTAAGGGATCTAGGGGGCGAGACCCAGTACTTC
>TRBV5-5|TRBJ2-6|-|few
CASRVDGANVLTF
TGTGCCAGCAGAGTGGATGGGGCCAACGTCCTGACTTTC
>TRBV4-3|TRBJ2-2|-|many
CASSQEVARTLNTGELFF
TGCGCCAGCAGCCAAGAAGTGGCCCGGACACTGAACACCGGGGAGCTGTTTTTT
>TRBV6-5|TRBJ1-6|-|-
CASGGRDSPLHF
TGTGCCAGCGGCGGGCGGGATTCACCCCTCCACTTT
>TRBV7-2|TRBJ1-1|-|-
CASSFAGYTEAFF
TGTGCCAGCAGCTTTGCGGGGTACACTGAAGCTTTCTTT
>TRBV29-1|TRBJ2-4|-|few
CSVHGNKNIQYF
TGCAGCGTCCACGGGAACAAAAACATTCAGTACTTC
>TRBV6-2/TRBV6-3|TRBJ2-7|-|-
CASSGPGRSYEQYF
TGTGCCAGCAGCGGGCCGGGCCGAAGCTACGAGCAGTACTTC
>TRBV5-1|TRBJ1-2|-|-
CASSPARNGYTF
TGCGCCAGCAGCCCCGCAAGGAACGGCTACACCTTC
>TRBV20-1|TRBJ1-1|-|few
CSAGRQPNTEAFF
TGCAGTGCTGGTAGACAGCCGAACACTGAAGCTTTCTTT
>TRBV12-3/TRBV12-4|TRBJ2-7|-|few
CATRDNSYEQYF
TGTGCAACCCGGGACAACTCCTACGAGCAGTACTTC
>TRBV10-2|TRBJ1-1|TRBD1|-
CASSETGGFTEAFF
TGCGCCAGCAGTGAGACAGGGGGGTTTACTGAAGCTTTCTTT
>TRBV11-2|TRBJ2-2|-|-
CASRCTGTNTGELFF
TGTGCCAGCAGGTGTACAGGGACGAACACCGGGGAGCTGTTTTTT
>TRBV10-3|TRBJ2-1|-|-
CAISVAGAVDEQFF
TGTGCCATCAGTGTGGCGGGGGCTGTCGATGAGCAGTTCTTC
>TRBV11-2|TRBJ2-5|-|many
CASTKQGGGETQYF
TGTGCCAGCACAAAACAGGGAGGAGGGGAGACCCAGTACTTC
>TRBV6-5|TRBJ2-6|TRBD1|few
CASSFLQGNSGANVLTF
TGTGCCAGCAGCTTTTTACAGGGGAACTCTGGGGCCAACGTCCTGACTTTC
>TRBV5-1|TRBJ2-7|TRBD1|-
CASSVVGTGEYEQYF
TGCGCCAGCAGCGTGGTCGGGACAGGGGAGTACGAGCAGTACTTC
>TRBV7-2|TRBJ2-5|-|many
CASSLVGYEETQYF
TGTGCCAGCAGCTTAGTGGGCTACGAAGAGACCCAGTACTTC
>TRBV7-9|TRBJ1-5|-|-
CASSLGGGGNQPQHF
TGTGCCAGCAGCTTAGGGGGTGGAGGCAATCAGCCCCAGCATTTT
>TRBV25-1|TRBJ2-2|TRBD1|many
CASSKTLGQGDGELFF
TGTGCCAGCAGTAAGACGTTGGGACAGGGGGACGGGGAGCTGTTTTTT
>TRBV20-1|TRBJ2-7|TRBD2|few
CSATRSGVAGGEQYF
TGCAGTGCTACGCGCTCCGGGGTAGCGGGTGGAGAGCAGTACTTC
>TRBV11-2|TRBJ1-1|-|-
CASSLGLANTEAFF
TGTGCCAGCAGCTTGGGACTGGCGAACACTGAAGCTTTCTTT
>TRBV3-1|TRBJ2-7|-|-
CASSPGPREQYF
TGTGCCAGCAGCCCGGGGCCGCGGGAGCAGTACTTC
>TRBV7-9|TRBJ2-3|-|-
CASSLEAGQRTDTQYF
TGTGCCAGCAGCTTAGAGGCAGGGCAGCGCACAGATACGCAGTATTTT
>TRBV6-2/TRBV6-3|TRBJ2-5|-|-
CASSSLNTGIQETQYF
TGTGCCAGCAGTTCCCTAAATACAGGGATCCAAGAGACCCAGTACTTC
>TRBV5-4|TRBJ2-3|TRBD2|many
CASRAGGLAGGQADTQYF
TGTGCCAGCCGCGCGGGAGGACTAGCGGGGGGGCAAGCAGATACGCAGTATTTT